This T cell receptor (beta chain) is from a study of monozygotic twins with inflammatory bowel disease. Donors each gave less than 3 ml of blood. TCRdb reprocessed the 5' RACE reads and stores each CDR3 protein as one record, lacking DNA. Its listing shows under 150,000 distinct CDR3 sequences. The receptor comes from a human donor with ulcerative colitis or Crohn's disease, or a healthy co-twin of an affected twin (not recorded which). Source material: blood.

The CDR3 reads CASDRGNQPQHF. This rearrangement joins TRBV2 to TRBJ1-5; as DNA is missing, the TRBD1 call by TCRdb cannot be tested. This CDR3 has 12 amino acids. Germline CDR1 reads SNHLY; CDR2 reads FYNNEI.